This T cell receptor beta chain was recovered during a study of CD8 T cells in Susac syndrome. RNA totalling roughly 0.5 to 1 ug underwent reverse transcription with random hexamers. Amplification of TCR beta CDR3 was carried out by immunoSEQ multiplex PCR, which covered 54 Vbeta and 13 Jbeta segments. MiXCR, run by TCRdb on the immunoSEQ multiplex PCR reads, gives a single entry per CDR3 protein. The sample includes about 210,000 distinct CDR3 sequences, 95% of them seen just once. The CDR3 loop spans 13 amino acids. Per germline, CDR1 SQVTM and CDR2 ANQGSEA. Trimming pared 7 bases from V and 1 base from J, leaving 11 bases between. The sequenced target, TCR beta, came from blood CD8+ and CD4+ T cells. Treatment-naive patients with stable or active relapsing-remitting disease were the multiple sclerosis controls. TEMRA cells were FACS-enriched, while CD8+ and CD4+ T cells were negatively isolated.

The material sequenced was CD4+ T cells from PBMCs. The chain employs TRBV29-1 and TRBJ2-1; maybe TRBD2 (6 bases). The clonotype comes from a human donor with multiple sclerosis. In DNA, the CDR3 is TGCAGCGGATCGACTAGTTCCTACAATGAGCAGTTCTTC. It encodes CSGSTSSYNEQFF.